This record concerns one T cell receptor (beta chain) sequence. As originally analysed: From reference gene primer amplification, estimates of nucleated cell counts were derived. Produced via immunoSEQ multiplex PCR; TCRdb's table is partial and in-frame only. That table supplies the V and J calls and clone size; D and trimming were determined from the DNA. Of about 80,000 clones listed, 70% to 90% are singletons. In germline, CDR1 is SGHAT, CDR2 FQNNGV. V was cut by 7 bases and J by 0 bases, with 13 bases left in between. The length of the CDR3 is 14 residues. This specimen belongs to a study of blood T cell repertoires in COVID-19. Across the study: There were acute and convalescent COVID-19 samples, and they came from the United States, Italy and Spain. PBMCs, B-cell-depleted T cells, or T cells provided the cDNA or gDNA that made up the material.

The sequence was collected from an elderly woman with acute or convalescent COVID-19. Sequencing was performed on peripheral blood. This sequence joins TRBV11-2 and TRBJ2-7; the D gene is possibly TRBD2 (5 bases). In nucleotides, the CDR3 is TGTGCCAGCACCATACGGACTCTCTCCTACGAGCAGTACTTC. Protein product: CASTIRTLSYEQYF.